Each of the 28 T cell receptor beta chains below was sequenced from the same sample in a study of shared clonotypes between healthy human individuals. The table came from immunoSEQ multiplex PCR; TCRdb's copy has only in-frame clones and leaves some out. The sample shows hundreds of thousands of clones, roughly 77% of them seen only once. Sequencing was carried out using PBMCs. Receptors originate from a woman aged 40-49 years in good health. Some clones in this sample may be carry-over from other donors' samples.

The chain recombines TRBV29-1 with TRBJ2-2; 10 positions agree with TRBD2. Trimming at V came to 6 bases and at J to 5 bases, leaving 6 bases not matched to a gene. CDR1 SQVTM and CDR2 ANQGSEA come from the germline V gene. CDR3 length equals 14 residues. The CDR3 region is CSVASGSGTGELFF. The CDR3 DNA reads as TGCAGCGTCGCTAGCGGGAGCGGGACCGGGGAGCTGTTTTTT.

V and J are TRBV4-2 and TRBJ2-7; 7 bases agree with TRBD2. The germline gives CDR1 LGHNA, CDR2 YNFKEQ. The CDR3 covers 15 residues. After removal of 0 bases from V and 3 bases from J, the junction contained 5 bases not matched to a gene. In DNA form, the CDR3 reads TGTGCCAGCAGCCAAGAGGGGTCTAGCGGCTACGAGCAGTACTTC. Its translation is CASSQEGSSGYEQYF.

In its sample, this clone was seen a few times. The J gene is TRBJ1-2, the V gene TRBV9; weak D call: TRBD1 (5 bases). Germline lookup yields CDR1 SGDLS and CDR2 YYNGEE. The CDR3 runs to 16 residues. The V gene lost 4 bases and the J gene lost 7 bases, with 23 bases spanning the gap. CDR3 protein: CASSPARSRGYGGYTF. In DNA form, the CDR3 reads TGTGCCAGCAGCCCCGCCAGATCGCGGGGGTATGGTGGCTACACCTTC.

Only a few counts were recorded for this clone. The J gene is TRBJ1-3, the V gene TRBV9, with D possibly matching TRBD1 (5 bases). Between the trimmed V and J ends, which lost 3 bases and 2 bases, there was a span of 12 bases. Germline values: CDR1 SGDLS, CDR2 YYNGEE. The CDR3 has 15 residues. The CDR3: CASSAPGTAGNTIYF. CDR3 DNA sequence: TGTGCCAGCAGCGCCCCCGGGACGGCTGGAAACACCATATATTTT. The complete variable domain, with remaining parts taken from reference TRBV9 and TRBJ1-3, reads DSGVTQTPKHLITATGQRVTLRCSPRSGDLSVYWYQQSLDQGLQFLIQYYNGEERAKGNILERFSAQQFPDLHSELNLSSLELGDSALYFCASSAPGTAGNTIYFGEGSWLTVV.

The genes are TRBV18 and TRBJ1-4; D unclear. V was pared by 5 bases and J by 0 bases, with 19 bases between. CDR1 is KGHSH and CDR2 is LQKENI in the germline V gene. This CDR3 contains 18 residues. CDR3 residues: CASSTLSPLVATNEKLFF. In DNA form, the CDR3 reads TGTGCCAGCTCAACCCTAAGCCCCTTAGTCGCAACTAATGAAAAACTGTTTTTT.

The chain joins TRBV11-3 to TRBJ2-2; no clear D gene. The germline V gene encodes CDR1 SGHNT and CDR2 YENEEA. This CDR3 is 14 amino acids long. Trimming shortened V by 0 bases and J by 7 bases, and 9 bases separated the two germline ends. The CDR3 sequence is CASSLELERGELFF. As DNA, the CDR3 is TGTGCCAGCAGCTTAGAATTGGAGCGCGGGGAGCTGTTTTTT. Complete variable domain (other parts from reference TRBV11-3 and TRBJ2-2): EAGVVQSPRYKIIEKKQPVAFWCNPISGHNTLYWYLQNLGQGPELLIRYENEEAVDDSQLPKDRFSAERLKGVDSTLKIQPAELGDSAVYLCASSLELERGELFFGEGSRLTVL.

This chain uses TRBV7-3 with TRBJ2-3; TRBD2 is a possible D gene (6 bases). The CDR3 is 15 residues long. Germline V gene data show CDR1 as SGHTA and CDR2 as FQGTGA. V was pared by 5 bases and J by 5 bases, with 17 bases between. The DNA of the CDR3 is TGTGCCAGCAGCCCTGGCGGGGAGGCGGGAGATACGCAGTATTTT. It yields the protein CASSPGGEAGDTQYF.

The V gene is TRBV5-6, the J gene TRBJ2-7; D is unresolved. The germline V gene encodes CDR1 SGHDT and CDR2 YYEEEE. The CDR3 extends over 14 amino acids. The V end was cut by 0 bases, the J end by 2 bases, with 9 bases between. The CDR3 loop reads CASSLDGGTYEQYF. The DNA for the CDR3 is TGTGCCAGCAGCTTGGATGGCGGCACCTACGAGCAGTACTTC.

This chain links TRBV27 with TRBJ1-1, with D possibly matching TRBD1 (6 bases). In germline, CDR1 is MNHEY, CDR2 SMNVEV (reference sequence). The ends were cut back, 5 bases at V and 0 bases at J, with 16 bases in the middle. This CDR3 is built from 16 residues. CDR3 sequence: CASSLQGRLVNTEAFF. The CDR3 DNA sequence: TGTGCCAGCAGTCTACAGGGACGCCTAGTGAACACTGAAGCTTTCTTT.

V gene TRBV10-3 combines with J gene TRBJ2-3; D might be TRBD1 or TRBD2, each matching 5 bases. V was clipped by 5 bases and J by 0 bases, with 12 bases between them. Germline CDR1 reads ENHRY; CDR2 reads SYGVKD. This CDR3 has 15 residues. The CDR3 reads CAISPGRGSTDTQYF. The CDR3 DNA reads as TGTGCCATCAGTCCGGGACGAGGTAGCACAGATACGCAGTATTTT.

The V gene is TRBV19, the J gene TRBJ1-5; D is unclear. V gave up 5 bases and J gave up 3 bases, with 5 bases separating them. Per germline, CDR1 LNHDA and CDR2 SQIVND (reference sequence). This CDR3 region has 12 residues. CDR3 coding DNA: TGTGCCAGTAGTGTCCCCAATCAGCCCCAGCATTTT. It encodes CASSVPNQPQHF. Looking up the rest from reference TRBV19 and TRBJ1-5 gives the full variable domain: DGGITQSPKYLFRKEGQNVTLSCEQNLNHDAMYWYRQDPGQGLRLIYYSQIVNDFQKGDIAEGYSVSREKKESFPLTVTSAQKNPTAFYLCASSVPNQPQHFGDGTRLSIL.

This clone was seen just once. V usage is TRBV5-4 and J usage is TRBJ1-2; D call uncertain. Trimming left V 0 bases short and J 5 bases short, with 5 bases between. Looked up from germline, CDR1 is SGHNT and CDR2 is YYREEE (reference sequence). The CDR3 runs 12 residues. The CDR3 spells CASSLVGYGYTF. CDR3 bases: TGTGCCAGCAGCTTGGTAGGGTATGGCTACACCTTC.

This chain uses TRBV6-5 with TRBJ2-5; maybe TRBD2 (6 bases). Trimming left V 4 bases short and J 2 bases short, with 11 bases between. The CDR3 extends over 14 amino acids. Germline V CDR1 and CDR2: MNHEY, SVGAGI. The CDR3 sequence: CASSWGVGQETQYF. In nucleotides, the CDR3 is TGTGCCAGCAGTTGGGGGGTAGGGCAAGAGACCCAGTACTTC.

The V call is TRBV2, the J call TRBJ2-2; D unclear. This CDR3 is 14 amino acids long. The V end was cut by 0 bases, the J end by 5 bases, with 7 bases between. Germline loops: CDR1 SNHLY, CDR2 FYNNEI. This CDR3 reads CASSEASGTGELFF. CDR3 in DNA: TGTGCCAGCAGTGAAGCGTCCGGAACCGGGGAGCTGTTTTTT.

The V gene is TRBV2, the J gene TRBJ1-2; D gene unclear. Trimming left V 7 bases short and J 4 bases short, with 13 bases between. Germline V CDR1 and CDR2: SNHLY, FYNNEI. This CDR3 comprises 13 residues. CDR3: CASTPDVPYGYTF. The CDR3 DNA sequence: TGTGCCAGCACCCCGGACGTCCCCTATGGCTACACCTTC.

This chain connects TRBV9 to TRBJ2-1, with 14 bases matching TRBD2. Trimming cost V 0 bases and J 5 bases; bases outside gene matches: 13. The CDR3 has 20 amino acids. Germline lookup yields CDR1 SGDLS and CDR2 YYNGEE. CDR3 sequence reads: CASSVERGTSGSFGDNEQFF. As DNA, the CDR3 is TGTGCCAGCAGCGTAGAAAGGGGGACTAGCGGGAGTTTTGGGGACAATGAGCAGTTCTTC.

This chain links TRBV30 with TRBJ2-2; tentative D call: TRBD2 (6 bases). Germline-derived CDR1 and CDR2 are GTSNPN and SVGIG (reference sequence). CDR3 length: 14 residues. The V and J ends lost 5 bases and 1 base respectively, with 11 bases between them. The CDR3 loop is CAWSGRLNTGELFF. Written as DNA, the CDR3 is TGTGCCTGGTCTGGGAGGTTGAACACCGGGGAGCTGTTTTTT.

This clone was detected only once. This sequence joins TRBV7-6 and TRBJ1-3, with a possible D match to TRBD1 (6 bases). Looked up from germline, CDR1 is SGHVS and CDR2 is FNYEAQ. V dropped 0 bases and J dropped 4 bases, with 10 bases sitting between them. The length of the CDR3 is 15 residues. This CDR3 reads CASSLATGSGNTIYF. CDR3 in DNA: TGTGCCAGCAGCTTAGCCACAGGGTCAGGAAACACCATATATTTT.

The rearrangement joins TRBV7-2 to TRBJ2-1, with 10 bases fitting TRBD2. Germline-derived CDR1 and CDR2 are SGHTA and FQGNSA. This CDR3 contains 15 residues. The V segment lost 3 bases and the J segment 2 bases; nucleotides outside the gene matches: 1. CDR3 protein: CASSLGLATYNEQFF. The CDR3 DNA reads TGTGCCAGCAGCTTGGGACTAGCGACCTACAATGAGCAGTTCTTC.

The chain has TRBV29-1 and TRBJ2-4; D is possibly TRBD1 (7 bases). The V gene's germline CDR1 is SQVTM and CDR2 ANQGSEA. CDR3 length: 14 residues. Trimming cost V 4 bases and J 1 base, with 11 bases left between them. This chain's CDR3 is CSVAPGGAKNIQYF. The CDR3 nucleotides read TGCAGCGTTGCTCCAGGGGGGGCCAAAAACATTCAGTACTTC.

V gene TRBV21-1 combines with J gene TRBJ2-3; TRBD1, the D gene given by the table, was not confirmed from the DNA. TRBV21-1 is reported as a pseudogene. The CDR3 has 16 residues. CDR3 residues: CASSERQGHLADTQYF. The CDR3 bases are TGTGCCAGCAGCGAACGACAGGGCCACCTAGCAGATACGCAGTATTTT.

The chain couples TRBV14 to TRBJ2-3; a weak D match, TRBD1 (6 bases). Germline V lookup: CDR1 SGHDN, CDR2 FVKESK. The CDR3 extends over 16 amino acids. V lost 2 bases, J lost 0 bases, and 12 bases lay in between. The CDR3 bases are TGTGCCAGCAGCCAAAACAGGGTCCGTAGCACAGATACGCAGTATTTT. It codes for CASSQNRVRSTDTQYF.

This chain joins TRBV6-1 and TRBJ2-7; 9 positions agree with TRBD1. Germline V CDR1 and CDR2: MNHNS, SASEGT. J gave up 4 bases and V 6 bases, and 7 bases lay outside the gene matches. The length of the CDR3 is 14 residues. CDR3 nucleotides: TGTGCCAGCAGCGCAACAGGGGGCGGGTACGAGCAGTACTTC. It translates to CASSATGGGYEQYF.

This chain uses TRBV11-2 with TRBJ1-2, with a possible D match to TRBD1 (6 bases). There are 14 residues in the CDR3. The ends were cut back, 1 base at V and 4 bases at J, with 10 bases in the middle. Germline V gene data show CDR1 as SGHAT and CDR2 as FQNNGV. CDR3 region: CASSLAGQTYGYTF. CDR3 DNA: TGTGCCAGCAGCTTAGCCGGACAGACCTATGGCTACACCTTC.

The chain joins TRBV28 to TRBJ2-7; no reliable D call. Germline CDR1 MDHEN, CDR2 SYDVKM. V was shortened by 2 bases and J by 7 bases, with 12 bases between the two germline ends. The CDR3 loop spans 13 amino acids. This CDR3 is CASSLPSSWEQYF. CDR3 DNA sequence: TGTGCCAGCAGTTTACCCTCAAGTTGGGAGCAGTACTTC.

The rearrangement links TRBV2 to TRBJ2-7; maybe TRBD1 (6 bases). The CDR3 is 15 residues long. CDR1 is SNHLY, CDR2 FYNNEI, per germline. Trimming took off 0 bases at V and 0 bases at J, with 9 bases between the two ends. CDR3 in DNA: TGTGCCAGCAGTGAAGCGCCGGGACACTCCTACGAGCAGTACTTC. Protein sequence: CASSEAPGHSYEQYF.

The chain links TRBV28 to TRBJ1-2; D call uncertain. There are 13 residues in the CDR3. The V and J ends lost 5 bases and 3 bases respectively, with 10 bases between them. Germline-derived CDR1 and CDR2 are MDHEN and SYDVKM. The CDR3 sequence: CASSTLRDYGYTF. Here the CDR3 DNA reads TGTGCCAGCAGTACTTTGAGGGACTATGGCTACACCTTC.

CDR3 in amino acids: CASRSNTGELFF. CDR3 nucleotide sequence: TGCGCCAGCAGATCAAACACCGGGGAGCTGTTTTTT. The rearrangement uses TRBV5-1 and TRBJ2-2; D call uncertain. The germline V gene encodes CDR1 SGHRS and CDR2 YFSETQ. This CDR3 contains 12 residues. V lost 5 bases and J lost 2, with 4 bases in between.